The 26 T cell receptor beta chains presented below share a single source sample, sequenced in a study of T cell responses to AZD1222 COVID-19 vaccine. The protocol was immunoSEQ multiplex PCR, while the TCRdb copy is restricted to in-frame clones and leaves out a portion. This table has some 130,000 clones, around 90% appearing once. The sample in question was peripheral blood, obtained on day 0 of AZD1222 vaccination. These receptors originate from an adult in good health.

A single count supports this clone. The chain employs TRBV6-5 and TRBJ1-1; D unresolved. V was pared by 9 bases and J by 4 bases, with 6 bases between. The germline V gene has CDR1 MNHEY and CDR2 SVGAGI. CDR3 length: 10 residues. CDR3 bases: TGTGCCAGTGGATCCACTGAAGCTTTCTTT. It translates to CASGSTEAFF.

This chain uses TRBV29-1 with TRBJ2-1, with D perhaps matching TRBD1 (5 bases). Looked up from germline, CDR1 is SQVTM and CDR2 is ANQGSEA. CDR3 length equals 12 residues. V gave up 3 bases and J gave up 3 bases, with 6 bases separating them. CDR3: CSVDDSYNEQFF. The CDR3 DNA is TGCAGCGTTGACGACAGCTACAATGAGCAGTTCTTC.

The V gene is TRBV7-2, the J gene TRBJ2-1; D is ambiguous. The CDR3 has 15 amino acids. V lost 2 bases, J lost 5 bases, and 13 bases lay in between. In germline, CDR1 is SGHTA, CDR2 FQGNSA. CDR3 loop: CASSLSVLPNNEQFF. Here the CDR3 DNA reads TGTGCCAGCAGCTTATCCGTCCTTCCAAACAATGAGCAGTTCTTC.

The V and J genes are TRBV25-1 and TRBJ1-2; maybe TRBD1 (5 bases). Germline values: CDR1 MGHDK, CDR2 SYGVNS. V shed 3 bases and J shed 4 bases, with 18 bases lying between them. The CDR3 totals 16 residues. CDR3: CASSDWGITGIYGYTF. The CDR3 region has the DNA TGTGCCAGCAGTGATTGGGGCATAACAGGAATCTATGGCTACACCTTC.

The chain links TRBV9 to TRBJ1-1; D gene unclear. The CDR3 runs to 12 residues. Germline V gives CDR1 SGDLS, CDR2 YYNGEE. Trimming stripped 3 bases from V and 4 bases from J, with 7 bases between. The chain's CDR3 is CASSGPLTEAFF. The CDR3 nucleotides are TGTGCCAGCAGCGGACCCCTCACTGAAGCTTTCTTT.

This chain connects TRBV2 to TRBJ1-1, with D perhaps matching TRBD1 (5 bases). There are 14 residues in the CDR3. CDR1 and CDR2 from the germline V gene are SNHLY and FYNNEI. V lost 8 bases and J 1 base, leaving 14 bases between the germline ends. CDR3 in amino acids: CASGGRRSNTEAFF. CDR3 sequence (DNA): TGTGCCAGCGGGGGTCGGAGATCGAACACTGAAGCTTTCTTT.

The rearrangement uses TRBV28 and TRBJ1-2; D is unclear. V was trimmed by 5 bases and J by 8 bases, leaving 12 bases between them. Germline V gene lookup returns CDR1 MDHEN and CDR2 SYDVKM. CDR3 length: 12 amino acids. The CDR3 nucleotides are TGTGCCAGCAGTGGGCCCATCGTGGGCTACACCTTC. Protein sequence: CASSGPIVGYTF.

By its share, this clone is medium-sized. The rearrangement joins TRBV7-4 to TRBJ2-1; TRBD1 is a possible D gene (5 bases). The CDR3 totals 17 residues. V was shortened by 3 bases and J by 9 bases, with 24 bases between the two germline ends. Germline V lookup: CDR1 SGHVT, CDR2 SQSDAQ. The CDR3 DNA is TGTGCCAGCAGCTTCTCTGGCCCCCCGGCCGGACACGGTGAGCAGTTCTTC. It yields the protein CASSFSGPPAGHGEQFF.

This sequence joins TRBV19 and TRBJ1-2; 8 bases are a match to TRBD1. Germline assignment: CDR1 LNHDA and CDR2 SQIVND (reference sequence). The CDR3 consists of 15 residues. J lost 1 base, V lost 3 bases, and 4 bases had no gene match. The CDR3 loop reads CASSMVDRDNYGYTF. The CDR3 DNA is TGTGCCAGTAGTATGGTGGACAGGGATAACTATGGCTACACCTTC.

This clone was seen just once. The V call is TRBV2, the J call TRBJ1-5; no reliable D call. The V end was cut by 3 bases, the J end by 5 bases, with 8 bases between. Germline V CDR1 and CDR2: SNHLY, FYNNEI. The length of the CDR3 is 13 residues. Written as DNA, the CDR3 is TGTGCCAGCAGTGACGGAGAGGATCAGCCCCAGCATTTT. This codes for CASSDGEDQPQHF.

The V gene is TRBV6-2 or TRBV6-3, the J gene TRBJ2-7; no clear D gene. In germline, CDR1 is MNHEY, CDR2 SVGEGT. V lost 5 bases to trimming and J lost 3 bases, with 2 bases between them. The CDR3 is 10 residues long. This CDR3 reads CASSHYEQYF. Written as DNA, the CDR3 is TGTGCCAGCAGTCACTACGAGCAGTACTTC.

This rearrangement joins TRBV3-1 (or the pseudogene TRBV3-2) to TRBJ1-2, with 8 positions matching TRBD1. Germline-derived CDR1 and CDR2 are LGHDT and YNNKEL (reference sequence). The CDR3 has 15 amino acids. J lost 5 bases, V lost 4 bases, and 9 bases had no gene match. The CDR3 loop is CASSPTGGTRYGYTF. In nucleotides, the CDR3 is TGTGCCAGCAGCCCCACAGGGGGGACCAGATATGGCTACACCTTC.

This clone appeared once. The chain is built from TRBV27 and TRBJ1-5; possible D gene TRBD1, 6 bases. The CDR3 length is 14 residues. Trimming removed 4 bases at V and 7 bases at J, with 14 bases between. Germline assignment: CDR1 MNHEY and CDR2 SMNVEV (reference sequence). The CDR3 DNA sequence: TGTGCCAGCAGTTCCTTGACAGGTAACCAGCCCCAGCATTTT. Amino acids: CASSSLTGNQPQHF.

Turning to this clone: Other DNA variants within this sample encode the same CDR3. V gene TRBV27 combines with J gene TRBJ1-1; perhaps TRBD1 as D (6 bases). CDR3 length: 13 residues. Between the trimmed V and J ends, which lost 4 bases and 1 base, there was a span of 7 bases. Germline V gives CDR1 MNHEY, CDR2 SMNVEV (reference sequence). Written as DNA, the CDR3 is TGTGCCAGCAGTTACAGGGAGAACACTGAAGCTTTCTTT. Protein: CASSYRENTEAFF.

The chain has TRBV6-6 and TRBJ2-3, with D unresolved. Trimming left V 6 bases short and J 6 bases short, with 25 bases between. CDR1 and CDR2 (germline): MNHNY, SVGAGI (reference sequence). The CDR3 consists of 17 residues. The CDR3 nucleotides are TGTGCCAGCAGCCGACTGACGGCAGCAGGCTTCAGTGATACGCAGTATTTT. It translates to CASSRLTAAGFSDTQYF.

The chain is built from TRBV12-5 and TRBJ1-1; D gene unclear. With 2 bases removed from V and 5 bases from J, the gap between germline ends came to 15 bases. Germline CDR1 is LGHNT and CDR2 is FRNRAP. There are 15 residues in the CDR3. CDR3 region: CASGLPNPRRTEAFF. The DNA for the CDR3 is TGTGCTAGTGGTTTGCCCAACCCCCGAAGGACTGAAGCTTTCTTT.

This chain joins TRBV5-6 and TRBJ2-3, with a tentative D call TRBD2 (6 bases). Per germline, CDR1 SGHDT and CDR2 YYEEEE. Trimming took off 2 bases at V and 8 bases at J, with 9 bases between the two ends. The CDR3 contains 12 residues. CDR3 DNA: TGTGCCAGCAGCTTACGGGGAGGTACGCAGTATTTT. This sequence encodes CASSLRGGTQYF. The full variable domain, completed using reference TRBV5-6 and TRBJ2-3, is DAGVTQSPTHLIKTRGQQVTLRCSPKSGHDTVSWYQQALGQGPQFIFQYYEEEERQRGNFPDRFSGHQFPNYSSELNVNALLLGDSALYLCASSLRGGTQYFGPGTRLTVL.

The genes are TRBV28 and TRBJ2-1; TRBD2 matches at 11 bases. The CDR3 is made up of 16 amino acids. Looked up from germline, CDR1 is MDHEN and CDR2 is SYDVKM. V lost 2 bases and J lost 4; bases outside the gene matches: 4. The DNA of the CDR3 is TGTGCCAGCAGTTTAACTTTAGCGGGAGGGTACAATGAGCAGTTCTTC. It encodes CASSLTLAGGYNEQFF.

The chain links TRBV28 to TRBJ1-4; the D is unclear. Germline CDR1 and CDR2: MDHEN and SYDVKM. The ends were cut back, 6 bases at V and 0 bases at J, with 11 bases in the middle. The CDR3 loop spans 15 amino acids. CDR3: CASSPFTTTNEKLFF. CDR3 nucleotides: TGTGCCAGCAGCCCCTTCACGACAACTAATGAAAAACTGTTTTTT. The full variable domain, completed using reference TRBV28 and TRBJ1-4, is DVKVTQSSRYLVKRTGEKVFLECVQDMDHENMFWYRQDPGLGLRLIYFSYDVKMKEKGDIPEGYSVSREKKERFSLILESASTNQTSMYLCASSPFTTTNEKLFFGSGTQLSVL.

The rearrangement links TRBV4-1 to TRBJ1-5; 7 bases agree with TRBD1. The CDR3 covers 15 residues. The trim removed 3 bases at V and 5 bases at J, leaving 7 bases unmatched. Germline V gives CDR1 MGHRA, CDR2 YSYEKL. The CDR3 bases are TGCGCCAGCAGCCAGCGACAGGGTGGGGATCAGCCCCAGCATTTT. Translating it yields CASSQRQGGDQPQHF.

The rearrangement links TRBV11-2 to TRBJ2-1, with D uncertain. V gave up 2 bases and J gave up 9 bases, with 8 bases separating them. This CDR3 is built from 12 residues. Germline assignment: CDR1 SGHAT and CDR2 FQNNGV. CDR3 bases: TGTGCCAGCAGCTTAAGGGTGAGTGAGCAGTTCTTC. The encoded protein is CASSLRVSEQFF. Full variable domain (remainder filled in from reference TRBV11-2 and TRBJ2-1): EAGVAQSPRYKIIEKRQSVAFWCNPISGHATLYWYQQILGQGPKLLIQFQNNGVVDDSQLPKDRFSAERLKGVDSTLKIQPAKLEDSAVYLCASSLRVSEQFFGPGTRLTVL.

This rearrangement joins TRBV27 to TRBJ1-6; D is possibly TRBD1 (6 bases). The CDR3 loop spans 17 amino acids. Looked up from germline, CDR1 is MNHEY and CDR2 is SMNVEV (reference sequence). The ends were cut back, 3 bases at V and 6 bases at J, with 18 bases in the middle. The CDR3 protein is CASSFGLEGQPNSPLHF. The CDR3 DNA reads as TGTGCCAGCAGTTTTGGGTTGGAGGGACAACCTAATTCACCCCTCCACTTT.

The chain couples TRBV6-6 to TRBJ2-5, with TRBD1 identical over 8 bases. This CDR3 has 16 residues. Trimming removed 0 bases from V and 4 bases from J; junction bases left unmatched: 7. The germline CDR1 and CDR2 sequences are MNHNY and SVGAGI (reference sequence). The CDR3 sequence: CASSYSGGQGRETQYF. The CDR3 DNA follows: TGTGCCAGCAGTTACTCGGGAGGACAGGGTCGAGAGACCCAGTACTTC.

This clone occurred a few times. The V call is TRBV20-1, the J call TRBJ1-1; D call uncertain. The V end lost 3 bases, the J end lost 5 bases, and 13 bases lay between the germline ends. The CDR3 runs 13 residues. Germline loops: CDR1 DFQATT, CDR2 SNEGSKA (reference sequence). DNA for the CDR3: TGCAGTGCTAGTTCCGGGTCTTGGACTGAAGCTTTCTTT. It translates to CSASSGSWTEAFF.

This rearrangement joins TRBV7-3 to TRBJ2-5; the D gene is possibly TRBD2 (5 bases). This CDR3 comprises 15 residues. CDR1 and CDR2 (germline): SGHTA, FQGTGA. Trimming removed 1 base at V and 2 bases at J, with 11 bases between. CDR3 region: CASSLNTGKQETQYF. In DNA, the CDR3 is TGTGCCAGCAGCTTAAACACGGGGAAACAAGAGACCCAGTACTTC.

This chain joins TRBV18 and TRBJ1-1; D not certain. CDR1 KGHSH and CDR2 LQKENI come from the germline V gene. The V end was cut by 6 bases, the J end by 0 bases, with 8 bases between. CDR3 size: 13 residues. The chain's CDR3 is CASSFKMNTEAFF. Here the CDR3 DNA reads TGTGCCAGCTCCTTCAAGATGAACACTGAAGCTTTCTTT.